This T cell receptor beta chain was captured by sequencing in a study of blood T cell repertoires in COVID-19. At the level of the study: The analysed material was cDNA or gDNA that came from T cells, B-cell-depleted T cells, or PBMCs.

In the source study's methods: Estimation of nucleated cell counts relied on the amplification of reference gene primers. Using immunoSEQ multiplex PCR, the repertoire was profiled, and TCRdb retains in-frame clones only, with some absent. V and J calls and clone size are copied from that table; D and trimming were computed from the DNA. The sample consists of about 120,000 clones, over 80% of them appearing once. The CDR3 spans 17 residues. With 1 base removed from V and 1 base from J, the gap between germline ends came to 15 bases. Germline V lookup: CDR1 KGHDR, CDR2 SFDVKD. This chain uses TRBV24-1 with TRBJ2-5; no reliable D call. This TCR was recovered from a man younger than 40 with acute or convalescent COVID-19. Sequenced input: peripheral blood. CDR3 coding DNA: TGTGCCACCAGTGATTTCTGTCCAGTAAAGTCCCAAGAGACCCAGTACTTC. It encodes CATSDFCPVKSQETQYF.